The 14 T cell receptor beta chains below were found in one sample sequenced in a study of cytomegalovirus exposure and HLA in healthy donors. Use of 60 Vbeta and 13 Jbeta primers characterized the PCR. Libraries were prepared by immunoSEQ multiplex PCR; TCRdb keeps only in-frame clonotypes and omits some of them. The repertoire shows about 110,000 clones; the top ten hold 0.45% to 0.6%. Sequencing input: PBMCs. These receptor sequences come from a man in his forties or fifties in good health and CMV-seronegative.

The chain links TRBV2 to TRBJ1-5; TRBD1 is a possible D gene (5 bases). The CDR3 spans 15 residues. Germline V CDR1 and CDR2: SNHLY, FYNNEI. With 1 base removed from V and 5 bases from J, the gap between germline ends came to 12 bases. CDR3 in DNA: TGTGCCAGCAGTGAAGATGGGGCGACCCATCAGCCCCAGCATTTT. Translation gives CASSEDGATHQPQHF. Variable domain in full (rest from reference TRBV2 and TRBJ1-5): EPEVTQTPSHQVTQMGQEVILRCVPISNHLYFYWYRQILGQKVEFLVSFYNNEISEKSEIFDDQFSVERPDGSNFTLKIRSTKLEDSAMYFCASSEDGATHQPQHFGDGTRLSIL.

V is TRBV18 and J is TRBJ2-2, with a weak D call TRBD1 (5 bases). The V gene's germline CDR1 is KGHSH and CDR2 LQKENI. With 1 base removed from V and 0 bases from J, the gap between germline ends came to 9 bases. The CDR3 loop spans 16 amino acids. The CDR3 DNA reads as TGTGCCAGCTCACCACGAGACAGATCGAACACCGGGGAGCTGTTTTTT. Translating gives CASSPRDRSNTGELFF.

The CDR3 reads CASSRDGGRVYEQYF. DNA of the CDR3: TGTGCCAGCAGCCGGGACGGGGGGCGCGTCTACGAGCAGTACTTC. This sequence joins TRBV5-6 and TRBJ2-7; possible D gene TRBD2, 7 bases. Between the trimmed V and J ends, which lost 4 bases and 3 bases, there was a span of 17 bases. CDR1 is SGHDT, CDR2 YYEEEE, per germline. CDR3 length: 15 residues.

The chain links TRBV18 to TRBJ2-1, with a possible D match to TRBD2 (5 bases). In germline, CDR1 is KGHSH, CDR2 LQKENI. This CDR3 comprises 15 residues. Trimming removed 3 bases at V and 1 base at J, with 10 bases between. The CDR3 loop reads CASSPRTGSYNEQFF. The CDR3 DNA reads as TGTGCCAGCTCACCGAGGACGGGGTCCTACAATGAGCAGTTCTTC.

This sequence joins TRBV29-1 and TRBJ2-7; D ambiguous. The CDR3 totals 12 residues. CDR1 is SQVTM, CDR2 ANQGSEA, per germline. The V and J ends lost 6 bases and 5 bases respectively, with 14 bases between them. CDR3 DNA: TGCAGCGTCACTCAAGCGCACCACGAGCAGTACTTC. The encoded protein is CSVTQAHHEQYF.

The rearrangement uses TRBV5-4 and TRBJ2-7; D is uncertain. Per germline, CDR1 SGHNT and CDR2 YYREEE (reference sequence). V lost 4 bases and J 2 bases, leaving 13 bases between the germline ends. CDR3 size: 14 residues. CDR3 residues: CASSRELRTYEQYF. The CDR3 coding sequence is TGTGCCAGCAGCCGTGAACTGAGGACCTACGAGCAGTACTTC.

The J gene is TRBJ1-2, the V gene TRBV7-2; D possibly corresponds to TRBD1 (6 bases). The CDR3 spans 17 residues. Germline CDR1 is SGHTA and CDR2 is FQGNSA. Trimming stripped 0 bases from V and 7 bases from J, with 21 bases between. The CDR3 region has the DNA TGTGCCAGCAGCTTAGCCCTCCGCGTTTCACAGGGAACTGGCTACACCTTC. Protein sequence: CASSLALRVSQGTGYTF.

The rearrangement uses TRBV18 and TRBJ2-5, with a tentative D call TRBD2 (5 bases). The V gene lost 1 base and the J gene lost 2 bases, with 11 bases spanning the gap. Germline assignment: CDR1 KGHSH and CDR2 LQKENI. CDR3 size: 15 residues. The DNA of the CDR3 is TGTGCCAGCTCACCACGGCTGGGAGAACAAGAGACCCAGTACTTC. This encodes CASSPRLGEQETQYF.

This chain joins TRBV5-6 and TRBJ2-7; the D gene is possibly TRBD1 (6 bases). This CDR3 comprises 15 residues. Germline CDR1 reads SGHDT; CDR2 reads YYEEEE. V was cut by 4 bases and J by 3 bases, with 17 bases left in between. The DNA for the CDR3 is TGTGCCAGCAGCCCCGGGACAAGGGATCACTACGAGCAGTACTTC. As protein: CASSPGTRDHYEQYF. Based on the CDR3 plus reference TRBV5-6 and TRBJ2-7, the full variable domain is DAGVTQSPTHLIKTRGQQVTLRCSPKSGHDTVSWYQQALGQGPQFIFQYYEEEERQRGNFPDRFSGHQFPNYSSELNVNALLLGDSALYLCASSPGTRDHYEQYFGPGTRLTVT.

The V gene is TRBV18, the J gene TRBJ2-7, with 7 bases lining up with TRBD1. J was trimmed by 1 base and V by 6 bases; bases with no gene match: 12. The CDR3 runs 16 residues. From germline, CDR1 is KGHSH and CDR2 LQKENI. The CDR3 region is CASSTSGTAVSYEQYF. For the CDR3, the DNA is TGTGCCAGCTCGACTTCCGGGACAGCCGTATCCTACGAGCAGTACTTC. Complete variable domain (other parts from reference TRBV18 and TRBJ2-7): NAGVMQNPRHLVRRRGQEARLRCSPMKGHSHVYWYRQLPEEGLKFMVYLQKENIIDESGMPKERFSAEFPKEGPSILRIQQVVRGDSAAYFCASSTSGTAVSYEQYFGPGTRLTVT.

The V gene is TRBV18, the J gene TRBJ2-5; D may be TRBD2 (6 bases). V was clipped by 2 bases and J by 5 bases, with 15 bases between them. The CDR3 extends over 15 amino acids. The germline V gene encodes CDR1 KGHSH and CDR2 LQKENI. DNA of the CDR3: TGTGCCAGCTCACCATTGGGGACGGCGGGGGAGACCCAGTACTTC. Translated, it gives CASSPLGTAGETQYF.

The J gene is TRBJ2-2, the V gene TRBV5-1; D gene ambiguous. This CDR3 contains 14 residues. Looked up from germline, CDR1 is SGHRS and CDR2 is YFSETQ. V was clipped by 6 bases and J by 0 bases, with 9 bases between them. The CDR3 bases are TGCGCCAGCAATCCCAGGTCGAACACCGGGGAGCTGTTTTTT. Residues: CASNPRSNTGELFF.

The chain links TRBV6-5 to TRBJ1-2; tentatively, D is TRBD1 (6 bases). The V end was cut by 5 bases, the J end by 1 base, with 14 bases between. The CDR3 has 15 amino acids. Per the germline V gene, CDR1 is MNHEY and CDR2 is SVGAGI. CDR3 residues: CASSLEGGNNYGYTF. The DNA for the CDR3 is TGTGCCAGCAGTCTTGAGGGGGGGAATAACTATGGCTACACCTTC.

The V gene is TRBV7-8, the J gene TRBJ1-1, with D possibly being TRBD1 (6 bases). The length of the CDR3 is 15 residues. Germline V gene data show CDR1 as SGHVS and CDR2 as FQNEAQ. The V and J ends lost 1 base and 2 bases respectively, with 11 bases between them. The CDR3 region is CASSLERGRNTEAFF. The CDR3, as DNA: TGTGCCAGCAGCTTAGAGCGGGGGCGAAACACTGAAGCTTTCTTT.